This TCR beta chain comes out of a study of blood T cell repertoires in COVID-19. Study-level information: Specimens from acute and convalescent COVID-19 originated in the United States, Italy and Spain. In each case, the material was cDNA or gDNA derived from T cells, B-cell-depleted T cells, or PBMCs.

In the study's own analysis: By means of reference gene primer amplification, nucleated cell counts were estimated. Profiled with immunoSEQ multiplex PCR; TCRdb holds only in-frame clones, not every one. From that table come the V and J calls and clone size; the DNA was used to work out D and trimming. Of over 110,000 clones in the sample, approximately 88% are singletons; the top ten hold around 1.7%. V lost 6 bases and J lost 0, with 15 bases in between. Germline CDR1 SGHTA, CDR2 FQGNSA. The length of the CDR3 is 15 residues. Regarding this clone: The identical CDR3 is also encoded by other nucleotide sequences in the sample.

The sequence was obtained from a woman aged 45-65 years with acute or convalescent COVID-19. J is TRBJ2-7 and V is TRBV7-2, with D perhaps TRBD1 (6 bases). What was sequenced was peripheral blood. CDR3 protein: CASSPTGSSSYEQYF. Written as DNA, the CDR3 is TGTGCCAGCAGTCCTACAGGGTCTAGCTCCTACGAGCAGTACTTC.